These T cell receptor beta chains were read from a single sample in a study of blood T cell repertoires in COVID-19. Clones were sequenced by immunoSEQ multiplex PCR, and TCRdb holds only the in-frame ones, with some missing. The table includes around 230,000 clones, under 90% detected once. The material sequenced was PBMCs or T cells enriched from blood (not recorded which). The source of these receptors is a woman in her 30s with acute COVID-19. Both conserved end residues are part of each CDR3. The D gene is left open where the match is weak. Where a row states a size, it is once, few, many or the class of an expanded clone; other rows omit it.

j_gene	v_gene	abundance	d_gene	CDR3aa	CDR3nt
TRBJ2-5	TRBV10-3	.	TRBD1	CAISENRGQRETQYF	TGTGCCATCAGTGAAAACAGGGGGCAGAGAGAGACCCAGTACTTC
TRBJ1-6	TRBV5-1	.	TRBD1	CASSLAGQGRSPLHF	TGCGCCAGCAGCTTGGCGGGACAGGGAAGGTCACCCCTCCACTTT
TRBJ1-1	TRBV7-9	.	TRBD1	CASSLVLQGGHGTEAFF	TGTGCCAGCAGCTTAGTTCTGCAGGGGGGCCATGGCACTGAAGCTTTCTTT
TRBJ2-1	TRBV11-3	.	.	CASSPWASNEQFF	TGTGCCAGCAGCCCTTGGGCCAGCAATGAGCAGTTCTTC
TRBJ2-7	TRBV4-1	.	TRBD1	CASSHTGGKSGSYEQYF	TGCGCCAGCAGTCATACAGGGGGAAAGTCGGGCTCCTACGAGCAGTACTTC
TRBJ1-3	TRBV5-4	.	.	CASSLFGGGGGNTIYF	TGTGCCAGCAGCCTTTTTGGGGGGGGCGGTGGAAACACCATATATTTT
TRBJ2-2	TRBV11-3	.	.	CASSLDATGELFF	TGTGCCAGCAGCTTAGATGCGACCGGGGAGCTGTTTTTT
TRBJ2-7	TRBV28	.	.	CASSSRMESHPYEQYF	TGTGCCAGCAGTTCCCGTATGGAGTCTCATCCCTACGAGCAGTACTTC
TRBJ2-7	TRBV2	.	TRBD1	CASSDRQGADGQYF	TGTGCCAGCAGTGACCGTCAGGGGGCGGATGGGCAGTACTTC
TRBJ1-6	TRBV5-1	.	.	CASSLLGVRGPSYMSPLHF	TGCGCCAGCAGCTTGTTAGGTGTCAGGGGACCCTCGTATATGTCACCCCTCCACTTT
TRBJ1-5	TRBV5-6	.	.	CASSLRGFGNQPQHF	TGTGCCAGCAGCCTAAGGGGGTTCGGCAATCAGCCCCAGCATTTT
TRBJ2-7	TRBV28	.	.	CASSPRGGLIYEQYF	TGTGCCAGCAGCCCCCGTGGGGGACTGATCTACGAGCAGTACTTC
TRBJ1-1	TRBV11-2	.	TRBD1	CASSFRQGANPGTEAFF	TGTGCCAGCAGCTTCCGGCAGGGGGCTAATCCAGGGACTGAAGCTTTCTTT
TRBJ2-7	TRBV6-5	.	TRBD1	CASSYQQGVAYEQYF	TGTGCCAGCAGTTATCAACAGGGGGTGGCCTACGAGCAGTACTTC
TRBJ2-3	TRBV19	.	TRBD2	CASSPSPGLEGTDTQYF	TGTGCCAGTAGCCCCTCACCGGGACTAGAAGGCACAGATACGCAGTATTTT
TRBJ2-3	TRBV10-3	.	.	CASHRSRGNTDTQYF	TGTGCCAGCCACAGGAGCAGGGGTAACACAGATACGCAGTATTTT
TRBJ2-5	TRBV12-5	.	TRBD2	CASGSWTSGGEETQYF	TGTGCTAGTGGTTCCTGGACTAGCGGGGGGGAAGAGACCCAGTACTTC
TRBJ1-1	TRBV6-5	.	.	CASTPRGGRTEAFF	TGTGCCAGCACTCCTCGGGGAGGAAGAACTGAAGCTTTCTTT
TRBJ1-5	TRBV27	.	.	CASSLGARQPQHF	TGTGCCAGCAGTTTGGGGGCAAGGCAGCCCCAGCATTTT
TRBJ2-3	TRBV7-2	.	TRBD2	CASSPGRGVPSTDTQYF	TGTGCCAGCAGCCCTGGGCGGGGGGTTCCCAGCACAGATACGCAGTATTTT
TRBJ2-1	TRBV27	.	TRBD2	CASSLAWGGGANEQFF	TGTGCCAGCAGTTTGGCATGGGGCGGGGGGGCCAATGAGCAGTTCTTC
TRBJ1-2	TRBV6-4	.	.	CASSPGRIEANYGYTF	TGTGCCAGCAGCCCAGGGCGTATAGAAGCTAACTATGGCTACACCTTC
TRBJ1-1	TRBV29-1	.	.	CSVEIEGRSTEAFF	TGCAGCGTTGAAATAGAGGGGAGGAGTACTGAAGCTTTCTTT
TRBJ1-1	TRBV5-4	.	TRBD1	CASSFGQVEAFF	TGTGCCAGCAGCTTCGGACAGGTTGAAGCTTTCTTT
TRBJ1-2	TRBV29-1	.	TRBD1	CSVATGQGTNYGYTF	TGCAGCGTTGCCACAGGACAGGGAACTAACTATGGCTACACCTTC
TRBJ1-5	TRBV30	once	TRBD1	CAWSGQGEDGSNQPQHF	TGTGCCTGGAGCGGACAGGGGGAGGACGGTAGCAATCAGCCCCAGCATTTT
TRBJ1-1	TRBV3-1/TRBV3-2	.	.	CASSQPDMNTEAFF	TGTGCCAGCAGCCAACCAGATATGAACACTGAAGCTTTCTTT
TRBJ1-2	TRBV7-9	few	TRBD1	CASSFRGQGDYGYTF	TGTGCCAGCAGCTTCCGGGGACAGGGGGACTATGGCTACACCTTC
TRBJ2-1	TRBV2	.	TRBD2	CASSAGLAGSDEQFF	TGTGCCAGCAGTGCGGGACTAGCGGGATCGGATGAGCAGTTCTTC
TRBJ1-2	TRBV25-1	.	.	CASREPTGGSGGYTF	TGTGCCAGCAGGGAACCTACGGGGGGCTCTGGTGGCTACACCTTC
TRBJ1-1	TRBV11-2	.	TRBD1	CASSSGQGPSEAFF	TGTGCCAGCAGCTCGGGACAGGGCCCCTCGGAAGCTTTCTTT
TRBJ1-5	TRBV3-1/TRBV3-2	.	.	CASSQVNRPNQPQHF	TGTGCCAGCAGCCAAGTGAACAGACCGAATCAGCCCCAGCATTTT
TRBJ2-7	TRBV27	.	TRBD2	CASSLGAGAYEQYF	TGTGCCAGCAGTTTAGGAGCGGGGGCCTACGAGCAGTACTTC
TRBJ1-2	TRBV4-1	few	.	CASSQDGEGVLTF	TGCGCCAGCAGCCAAGATGGGGAGGGGGTTCTCACCTTC
TRBJ1-6	TRBV19	.	.	CASSISGDSRHNSPLHF	TGTGCCAGTAGTATTAGTGGAGACAGCCGGCATAATTCACCCCTCCACTTT
TRBJ1-5	TRBV6-2/TRBV6-3	.	.	CASSYLQGRDQPQHF	TGTGCCAGCAGTTATTTACAGGGACGAGATCAGCCCCAGCATTTT
TRBJ1-1	TRBV6-2/TRBV6-3	.	TRBD1	CASSYTNRGTEAFF	TGTGCCAGCAGTTACACAAACAGGGGAACTGAAGCTTTCTTT
TRBJ1-1	TRBV12-3/TRBV12-4	.	.	CASSFGQIPEAFF	TGTGCCAGCAGTTTCGGACAGATACCTGAAGCTTTCTTT
TRBJ1-1	TRBV19	.	TRBD1	CASSYLTGGRVGTEAFF	TGTGCCAGTAGTTATCTGACAGGGGGCCGGGTCGGCACTGAAGCTTTCTTT
TRBJ1-2	TRBV2	.	.	CASSDGRGGDGGYTF	TGTGCCAGCAGTGATGGCCGGGGGGGAGATGGAGGCTACACCTTC
TRBJ1-2	TRBV15	.	TRBD1	CATSPGTGGFGYTF	TGTGCCACCAGCCCCGGGACAGGGGGCTTTGGCTACACCTTC
TRBJ1-2	TRBV5-4	.	.	CASSLYGGLYGYTF	TGTGCCAGCAGCTTGTACGGGGGGCTCTATGGCTACACCTTC
TRBJ1-1	TRBV7-9	.	TRBD1	CASSLGTGDTEAFF	TGTGCCAGCAGCTTAGGAACAGGGGACACTGAAGCTTTCTTT
TRBJ2-5	TRBV6-5	.	TRBD2	CASSRGTSGWETQYF	TGTGCCAGCAGCCGAGGGACTAGCGGTTGGGAGACCCAGTACTTC
TRBJ2-5	TRBV11-2	.	TRBD1	CASSPRQGGTQYF	TGTGCCAGCAGCCCAAGACAGGGTGGGACCCAGTACTTC
TRBJ2-7	TRBV18	.	TRBD1	CASSPGTDYEQYF	TGTGCCAGCTCACCCGGGACAGATTACGAGCAGTACTTC
TRBJ1-5	TRBV12-3/TRBV12-4	once	.	CASSSGYVQPQHF	TGTGCCAGCAGTTCAGGGTATGTTCAGCCCCAGCATTTT
TRBJ1-6	TRBV3-1/TRBV3-2	.	.	CASSHGSVNSPLHF	TGTGCCAGCAGCCATGGTTCAGTGAATTCACCCCTCCACTTT
TRBJ1-6	TRBV10-3	.	.	CAISESLQGRDSPLHF	TGTGCCATCAGTGAGTCCCTTCAGGGCCGGGATTCACCCCTCCACTTT
TRBJ1-1	TRBV5-1	.	.	CASSLGGATEAFF	TGCGCCAGCAGCTTAGGAGGGGCCACTGAAGCTTTCTTT
TRBJ2-7	TRBV2	.	.	CASIQQGFYEQYF	TGTGCCAGCATCCAGCAGGGATTCTACGAGCAGTACTTC
TRBJ1-1	TRBV19	.	.	CASKRGFMENTEAFF	TGTGCCAGTAAGCGGGGTTTCATGGAGAACACTGAAGCTTTCTTT
TRBJ2-2	TRBV28	.	TRBD1	CASRTPRDRGTGELFF	TGTGCCAGCAGGACTCCCCGGGACAGGGGGACCGGGGAGCTGTTTTTT
TRBJ1-1	TRBV30	.	TRBD1	CAWMGQGNTEAFF	TGTGCCTGGATGGGACAGGGCAACACTGAAGCTTTCTTT
TRBJ2-3	TRBV28	.	.	CASSLGGGASTQYF	TGTGCCAGCAGTTTGGGTGGGGGGGCGAGTACGCAGTATTTT
TRBJ1-2	TRBV2	.	.	CASVRRDGYTF	TGTGCCAGTGTGAGGAGGGACGGCTACACCTTC
TRBJ1-1	TRBV19	.	.	CASSTGLNTEAFF	TGTGCCAGTAGTACAGGCTTGAACACTGAAGCTTTCTTT
TRBJ2-2	TRBV29-1	.	.	CSVESRRVGTGELFF	TGCAGCGTTGAAAGTCGGCGGGTCGGCACCGGGGAGCTGTTTTTT
TRBJ1-2	TRBV9	few	TRBD1	CASSVQGGNYGYTF	TGTGCCAGCAGCGTCCAGGGGGGTAACTATGGCTACACCTTC
TRBJ1-6	TRBV3-1/TRBV3-2	.	.	CASSQEDDSKNNSPLHF	TGTGCCAGCAGCCAAGAGGATGACAGCAAAAATAATTCACCCCTCCACTTT